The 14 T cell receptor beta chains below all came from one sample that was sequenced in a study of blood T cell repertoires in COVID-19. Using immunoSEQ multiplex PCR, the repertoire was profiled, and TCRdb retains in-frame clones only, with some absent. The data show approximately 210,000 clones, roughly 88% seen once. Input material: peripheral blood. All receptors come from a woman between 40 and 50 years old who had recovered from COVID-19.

The CDR3 sequence is CASSYDEGSYTF. CDR3 sequence (DNA): TGTGCCAGCAGTTACGATGAGGGAAGCTACACCTTC. The J gene is TRBJ1-2, the V gene TRBV6-2 or TRBV6-3; no clear D gene. CDR1 and CDR2 from the germline V gene are MNHEY and SVGEGT. Trimming removed 2 bases at V and 9 bases at J, with 10 bases between. This CDR3 has 12 amino acids.

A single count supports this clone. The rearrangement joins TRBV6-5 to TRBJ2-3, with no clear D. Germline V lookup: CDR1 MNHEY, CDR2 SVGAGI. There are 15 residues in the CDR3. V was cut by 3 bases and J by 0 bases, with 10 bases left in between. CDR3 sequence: CASSYIAESTDTQYF. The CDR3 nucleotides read TGTGCCAGCAGTTATATAGCAGAAAGCACAGATACGCAGTATTTT.

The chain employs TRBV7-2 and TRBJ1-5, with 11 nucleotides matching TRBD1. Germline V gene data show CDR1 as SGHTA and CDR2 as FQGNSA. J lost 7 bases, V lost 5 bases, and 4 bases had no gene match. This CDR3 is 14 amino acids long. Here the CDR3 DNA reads TGTGCCAGCAGCCCGGGACAGGGGGACCAGCCCCAGCATTTT. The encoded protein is CASSPGQGDQPQHF.

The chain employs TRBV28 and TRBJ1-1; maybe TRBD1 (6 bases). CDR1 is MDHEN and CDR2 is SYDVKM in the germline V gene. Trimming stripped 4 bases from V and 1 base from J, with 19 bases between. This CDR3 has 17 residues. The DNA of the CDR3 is TGTGCCAGCAGTTCCCCGGGACAACTTCAAGAGAACACTGAAGCTTTCTTT. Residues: CASSSPGQLQENTEAFF.

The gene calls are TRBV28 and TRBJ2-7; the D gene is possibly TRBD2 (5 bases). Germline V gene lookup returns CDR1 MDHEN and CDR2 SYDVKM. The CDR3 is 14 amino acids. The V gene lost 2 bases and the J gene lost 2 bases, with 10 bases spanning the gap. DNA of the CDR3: TGTGCCAGCAGTTTACCCGACGGGACCTACGAGCAGTACTTC. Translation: CASSLPDGTYEQYF.

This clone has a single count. The CDR3 region is CASSYAAGGYTF. The CDR3 bases are TGTGCCAGCAGTTACGCCGCGGGCGGCTACACCTTC. This chain connects TRBV6-2 or TRBV6-3 to TRBJ1-2; D remains ambiguous. Germline CDR1 reads MNHEY; CDR2 reads SVGEGT. The CDR3 loop spans 12 amino acids. Trimming left V 2 bases short and J 8 bases short, with 9 bases between.

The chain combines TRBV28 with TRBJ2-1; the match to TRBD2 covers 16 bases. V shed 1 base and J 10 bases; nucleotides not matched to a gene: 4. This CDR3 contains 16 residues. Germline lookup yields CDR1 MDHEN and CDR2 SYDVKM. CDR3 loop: CASSLSGLAGGPEQFF. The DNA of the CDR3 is TGTGCCAGCAGTTTATCGGGACTAGCGGGAGGGCCCGAGCAGTTCTTC.

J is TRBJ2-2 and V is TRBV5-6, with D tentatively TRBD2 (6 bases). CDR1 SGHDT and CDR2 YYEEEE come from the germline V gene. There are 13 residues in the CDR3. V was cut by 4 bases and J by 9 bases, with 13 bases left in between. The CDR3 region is CASSPGLSRELFF. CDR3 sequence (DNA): TGTGCCAGCAGCCCGGGACTCTCCAGGGAGCTGTTTTTT.

The CDR3 nucleotides are TGTGCCAGCAGCTTAGGGGACTATGACTACGAGCAGTACTTC. Protein sequence: CASSLGDYDYEQYF. The gene calls are TRBV7-2 and TRBJ2-7; 7 nucleotides match TRBD2. This CDR3 has 14 residues. The V gene end was trimmed by 1 base and the J gene end by 3 bases; junction bases not matched to a gene: 3. CDR1 SGHTA and CDR2 FQGNSA come from the germline V gene.

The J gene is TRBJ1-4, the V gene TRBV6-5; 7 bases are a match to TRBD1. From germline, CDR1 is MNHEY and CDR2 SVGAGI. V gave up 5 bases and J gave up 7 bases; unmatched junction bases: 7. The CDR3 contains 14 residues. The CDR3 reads CASSRQGHGEKLFF. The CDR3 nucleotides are TGTGCCAGCAGTCGACAGGGACATGGTGAAAAACTGTTTTTT.

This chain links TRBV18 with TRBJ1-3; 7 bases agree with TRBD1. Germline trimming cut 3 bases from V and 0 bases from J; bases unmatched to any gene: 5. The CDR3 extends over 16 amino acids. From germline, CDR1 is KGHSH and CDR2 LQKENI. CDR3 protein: CASSPGQPSSGNTIYF. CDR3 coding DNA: TGTGCCAGCTCACCGGGACAGCCCAGCTCTGGAAACACCATATATTTT.

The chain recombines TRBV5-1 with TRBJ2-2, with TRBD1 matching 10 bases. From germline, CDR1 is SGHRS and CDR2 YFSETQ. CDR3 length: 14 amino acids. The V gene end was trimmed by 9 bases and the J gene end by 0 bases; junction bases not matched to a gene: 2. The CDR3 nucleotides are TGCGCCACCGGACAGGGGGCGAACACCGGGGAGCTGTTTTTT. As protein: CATGQGANTGELFF.

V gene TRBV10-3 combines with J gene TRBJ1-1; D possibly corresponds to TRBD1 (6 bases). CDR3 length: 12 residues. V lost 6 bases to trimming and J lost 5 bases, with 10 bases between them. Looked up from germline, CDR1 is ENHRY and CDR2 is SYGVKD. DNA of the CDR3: TGTGCCATCAGGGCAGGGGAAACTGAAGCTTTCTTT. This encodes CAIRAGETEAFF.

The chain's CDR3 is CASSFALQSGTPNEQFF. The CDR3 nucleotides are TGCGCCAGCAGCTTCGCCCTACAAAGCGGTACCCCCAATGAGCAGTTCTTC. The chain employs TRBV5-1 and TRBJ2-1, with D tentatively TRBD2 (5 bases). Trimming stripped 2 bases from V and 6 bases from J, with 21 bases between. This CDR3 region has 17 residues. Looked up from germline, CDR1 is SGHRS and CDR2 is YFSETQ.